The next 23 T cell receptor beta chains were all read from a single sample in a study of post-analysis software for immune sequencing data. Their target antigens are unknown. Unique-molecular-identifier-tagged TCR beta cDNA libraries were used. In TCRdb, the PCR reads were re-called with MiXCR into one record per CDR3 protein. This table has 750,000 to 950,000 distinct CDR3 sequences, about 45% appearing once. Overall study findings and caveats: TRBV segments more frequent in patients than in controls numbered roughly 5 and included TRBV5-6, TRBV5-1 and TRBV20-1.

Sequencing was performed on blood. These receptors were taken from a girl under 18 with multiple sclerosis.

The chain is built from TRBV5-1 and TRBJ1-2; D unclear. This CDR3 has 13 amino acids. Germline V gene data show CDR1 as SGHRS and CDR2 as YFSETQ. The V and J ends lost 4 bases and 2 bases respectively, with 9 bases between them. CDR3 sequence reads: CASSPDVNYGYTF. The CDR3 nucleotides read TGCGCCAGCAGCCCGGACGTGAACTATGGCTACACCTTC.

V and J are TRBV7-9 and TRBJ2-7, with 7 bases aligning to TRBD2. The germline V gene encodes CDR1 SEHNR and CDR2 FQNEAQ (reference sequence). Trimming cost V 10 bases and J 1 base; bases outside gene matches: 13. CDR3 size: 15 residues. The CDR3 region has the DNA TGTGCCACCGGACTAGATGTGGGACCGTCCTACGAGCAGTACTTC. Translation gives CATGLDVGPSYEQYF.

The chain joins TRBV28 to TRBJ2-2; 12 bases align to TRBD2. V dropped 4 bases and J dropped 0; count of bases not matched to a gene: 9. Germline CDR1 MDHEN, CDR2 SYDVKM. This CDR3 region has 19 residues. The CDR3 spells CASSSELAGGPPNTGELFF. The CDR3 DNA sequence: TGTGCCAGCAGTTCAGAACTAGCGGGAGGCCCCCCGAACACCGGGGAGCTGTTTTTT.

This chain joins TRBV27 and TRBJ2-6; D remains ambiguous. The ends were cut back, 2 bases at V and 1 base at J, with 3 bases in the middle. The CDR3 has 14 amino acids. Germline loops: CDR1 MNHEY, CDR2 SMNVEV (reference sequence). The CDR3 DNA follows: TGTGCCAGCAGTTTAAAATCTGGGGCCAACGTCCTGACTTTC. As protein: CASSLKSGANVLTF.

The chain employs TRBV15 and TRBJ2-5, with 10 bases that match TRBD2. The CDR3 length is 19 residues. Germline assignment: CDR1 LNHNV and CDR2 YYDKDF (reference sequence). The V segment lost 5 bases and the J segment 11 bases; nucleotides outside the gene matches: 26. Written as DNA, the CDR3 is TGTGCCACCAGCCCCTCAACCGGGAGCGGGAGGGCCCAATATAATGAGCAGTACTTC. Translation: CATSPSTGSGRAQYNEQYF.

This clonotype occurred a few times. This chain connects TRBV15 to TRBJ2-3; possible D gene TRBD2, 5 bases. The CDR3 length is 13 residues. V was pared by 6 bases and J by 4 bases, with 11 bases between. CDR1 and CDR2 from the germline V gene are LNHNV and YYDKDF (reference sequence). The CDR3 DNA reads TGTGCCACCAGTACTGGGAGCGCAGATACGCAGTATTTT. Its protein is CATSTGSADTQYF.

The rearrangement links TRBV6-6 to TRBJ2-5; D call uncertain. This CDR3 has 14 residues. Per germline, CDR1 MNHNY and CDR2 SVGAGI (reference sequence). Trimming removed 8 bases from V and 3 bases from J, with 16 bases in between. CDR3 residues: CASEIGYDEETQYF. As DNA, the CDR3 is TGTGCCAGCGAGATAGGGTACGACGAAGAGACCCAGTACTTC.

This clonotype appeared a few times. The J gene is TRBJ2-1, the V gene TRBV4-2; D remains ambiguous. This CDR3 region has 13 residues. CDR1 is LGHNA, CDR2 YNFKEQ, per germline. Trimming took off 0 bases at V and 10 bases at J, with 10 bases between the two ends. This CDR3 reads CASSQDSSNEQFF. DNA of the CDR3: TGTGCCAGCAGCCAAGATTCGTCTAACGAGCAGTTCTTC.

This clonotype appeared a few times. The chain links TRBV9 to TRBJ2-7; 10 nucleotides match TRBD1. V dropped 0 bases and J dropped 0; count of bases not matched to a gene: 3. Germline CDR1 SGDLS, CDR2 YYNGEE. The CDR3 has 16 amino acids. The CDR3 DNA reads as TGTGCCAGCAGCGTAGGGGGACAGGGGACCTCCTACGAGCAGTACTTC. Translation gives CASSVGGQGTSYEQYF.

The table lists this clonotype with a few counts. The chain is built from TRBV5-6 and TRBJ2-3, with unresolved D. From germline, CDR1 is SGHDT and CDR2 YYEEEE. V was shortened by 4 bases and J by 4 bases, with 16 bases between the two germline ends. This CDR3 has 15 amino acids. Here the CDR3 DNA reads TGTGCCAGCAGCCCCTCTAGGATGCTTCCAGATACGCAGTATTTT. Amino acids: CASSPSRMLPDTQYF.

CDR3 in amino acids: CSATWGVEQFF. CDR3 sequence (DNA): TGCAGCGCTACTTGGGGGGTCGAGCAGTTCTTC. This chain joins TRBV29-1 and TRBJ2-1; D is perhaps TRBD2 (6 bases). This CDR3 has 11 residues. V dropped 7 bases and J dropped 10 bases, with 14 bases sitting between them. Germline CDR1 reads SQVTM; CDR2 reads ANQGSEA.

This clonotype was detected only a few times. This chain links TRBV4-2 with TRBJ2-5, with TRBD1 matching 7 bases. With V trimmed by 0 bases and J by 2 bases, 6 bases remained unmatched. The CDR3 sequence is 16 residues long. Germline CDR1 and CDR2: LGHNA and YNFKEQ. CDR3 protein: CASSQETGSAQETQYF. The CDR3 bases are TGTGCCAGCAGCCAAGAGACAGGGTCAGCTCAAGAGACCCAGTACTTC.

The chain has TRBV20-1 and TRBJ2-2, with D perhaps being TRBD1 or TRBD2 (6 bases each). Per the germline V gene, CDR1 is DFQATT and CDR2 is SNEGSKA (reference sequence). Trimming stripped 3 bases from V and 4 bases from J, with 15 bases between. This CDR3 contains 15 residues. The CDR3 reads CSARSGEGGTGELFF. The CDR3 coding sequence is TGCAGTGCTAGGTCGGGGGAAGGGGGCACCGGGGAGCTGTTTTTT.

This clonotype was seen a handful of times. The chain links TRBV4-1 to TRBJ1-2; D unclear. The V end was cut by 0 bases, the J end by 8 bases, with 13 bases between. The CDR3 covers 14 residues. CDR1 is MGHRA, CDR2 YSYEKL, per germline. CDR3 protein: CASSQDSGPVGYTF. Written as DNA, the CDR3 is TGCGCCAGCAGCCAAGACAGTGGGCCAGTAGGCTACACCTTC.

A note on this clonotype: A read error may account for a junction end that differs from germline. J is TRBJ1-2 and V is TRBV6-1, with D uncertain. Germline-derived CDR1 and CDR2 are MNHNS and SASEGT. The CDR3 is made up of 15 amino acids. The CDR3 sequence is CASSEGILGIYGYTF. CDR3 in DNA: TGTGCCAGCAGCGAAGGGATCCTTGGGATCTATGGCTACACCTTC.

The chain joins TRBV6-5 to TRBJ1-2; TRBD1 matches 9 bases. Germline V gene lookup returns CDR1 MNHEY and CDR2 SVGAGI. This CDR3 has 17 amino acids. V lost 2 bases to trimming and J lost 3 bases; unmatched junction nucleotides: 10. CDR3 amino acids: CASSYAMRTGDYYGYTF. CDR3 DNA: TGTGCCAGCAGTTACGCTATGCGGACAGGGGATTACTATGGCTACACCTTC.

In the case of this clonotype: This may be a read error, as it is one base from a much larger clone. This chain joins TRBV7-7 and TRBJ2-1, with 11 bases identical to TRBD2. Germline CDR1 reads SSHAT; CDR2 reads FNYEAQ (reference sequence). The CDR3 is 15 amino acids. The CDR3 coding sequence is TGTGCTAGCAGCCCCGGACTAGCGGGTTGGAATGAGCAGTTCTTC. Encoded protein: CASSPGLAGWNEQFF.

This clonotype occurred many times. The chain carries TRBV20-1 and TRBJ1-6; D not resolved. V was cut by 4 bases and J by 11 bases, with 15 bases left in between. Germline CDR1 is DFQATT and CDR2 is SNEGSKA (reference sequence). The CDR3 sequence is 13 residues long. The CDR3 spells CSANPSSMAPLHF. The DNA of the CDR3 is TGCAGTGCTAACCCGAGCTCTATGGCACCCCTCCACTTT.

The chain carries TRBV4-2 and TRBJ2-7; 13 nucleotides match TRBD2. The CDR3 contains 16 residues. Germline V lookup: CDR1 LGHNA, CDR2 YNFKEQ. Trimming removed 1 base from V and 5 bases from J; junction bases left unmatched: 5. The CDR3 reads CASSQVRTSGSNEQYF. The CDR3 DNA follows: TGTGCCAGCAGCCAAGTAAGGACTAGCGGGAGTAACGAGCAGTACTTC.

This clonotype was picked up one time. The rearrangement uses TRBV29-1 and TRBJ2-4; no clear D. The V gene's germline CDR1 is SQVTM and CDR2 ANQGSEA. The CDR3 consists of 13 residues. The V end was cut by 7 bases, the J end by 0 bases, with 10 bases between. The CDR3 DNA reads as TGCAGCGGACTTAGCCTAGCCAAAAACATTCAGTACTTC. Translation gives CSGLSLAKNIQYF.

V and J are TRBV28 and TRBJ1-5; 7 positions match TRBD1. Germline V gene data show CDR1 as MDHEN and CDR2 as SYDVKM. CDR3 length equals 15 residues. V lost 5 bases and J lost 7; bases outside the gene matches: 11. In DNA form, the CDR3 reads TGTGCCAGCAGTGTACGACAGGGAGGGAAACAGCCCCAGCATTTT. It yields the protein CASSVRQGGKQPQHF.

The CDR3 DNA sequence: TGTGCCATCAGTCAAGCGGGAGGGAGCACAGATACGCAGTATTTT. Translated, it gives CAISQAGGSTDTQYF. V and J are TRBV10-3 and TRBJ2-3, with 10 nucleotides matching TRBD2. The CDR3 covers 15 residues. In germline, CDR1 is ENHRY, CDR2 SYGVKD. The trim removed 5 bases at V and 0 bases at J, leaving 2 bases unmatched.

The CDR3 spells CASSEEYTGELFF. The DNA of the CDR3 is TGTGCCAGCAGCGAGGAGTACACCGGGGAGCTGTTTTTT. The chain recombines TRBV14 with TRBJ2-2, with no clear D. Trimming removed 5 bases from V and 3 bases from J, with 7 bases in between. The CDR3 contains 13 residues. Germline CDR1 and CDR2: SGHDN and FVKESK.